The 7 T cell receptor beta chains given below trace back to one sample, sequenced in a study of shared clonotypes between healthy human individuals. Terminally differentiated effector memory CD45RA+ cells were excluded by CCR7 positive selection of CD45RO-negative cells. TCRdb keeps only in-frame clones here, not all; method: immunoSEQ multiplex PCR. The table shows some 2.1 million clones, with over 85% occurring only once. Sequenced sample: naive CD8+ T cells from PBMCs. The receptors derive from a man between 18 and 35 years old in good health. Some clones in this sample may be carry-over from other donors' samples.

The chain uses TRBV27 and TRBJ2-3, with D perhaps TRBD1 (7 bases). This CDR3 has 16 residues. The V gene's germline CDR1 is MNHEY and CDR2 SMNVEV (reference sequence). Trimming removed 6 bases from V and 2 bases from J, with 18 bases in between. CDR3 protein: CASRPVGGTDTDTQYF. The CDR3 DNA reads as TGTGCCAGCAGGCCAGTAGGGGGGACAGACACAGATACGCAGTATTTT.

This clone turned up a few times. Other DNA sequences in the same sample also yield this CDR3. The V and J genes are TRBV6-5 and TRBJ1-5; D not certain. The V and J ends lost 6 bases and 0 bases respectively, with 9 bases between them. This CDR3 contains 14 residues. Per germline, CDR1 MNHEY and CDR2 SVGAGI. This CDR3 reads CASRPGYSNQPQHF. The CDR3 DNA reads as TGTGCCAGCAGACCCGGTTATAGCAATCAGCCCCAGCATTTT.

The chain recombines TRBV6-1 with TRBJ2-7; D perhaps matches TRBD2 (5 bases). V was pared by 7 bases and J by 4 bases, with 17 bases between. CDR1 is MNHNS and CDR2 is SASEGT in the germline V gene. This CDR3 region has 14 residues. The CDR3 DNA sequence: TGTGCCAGCAACGCACCGTCGAGGGATTACGAGCAGTACTTC. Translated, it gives CASNAPSRDYEQYF.

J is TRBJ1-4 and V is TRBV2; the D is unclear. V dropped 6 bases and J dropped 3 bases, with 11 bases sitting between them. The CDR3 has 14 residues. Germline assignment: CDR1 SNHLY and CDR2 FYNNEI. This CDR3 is CASRPDNPNEKLFF. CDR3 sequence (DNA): TGTGCCAGCAGACCTGACAACCCTAATGAAAAACTGTTTTTT.

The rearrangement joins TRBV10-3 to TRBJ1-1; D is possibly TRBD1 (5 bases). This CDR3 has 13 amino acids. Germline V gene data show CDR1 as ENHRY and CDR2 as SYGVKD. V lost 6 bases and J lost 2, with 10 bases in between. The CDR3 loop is CAISAQDNTEAFF. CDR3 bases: TGTGCCATCAGCGCACAGGATAACACTGAAGCTTTCTTT.

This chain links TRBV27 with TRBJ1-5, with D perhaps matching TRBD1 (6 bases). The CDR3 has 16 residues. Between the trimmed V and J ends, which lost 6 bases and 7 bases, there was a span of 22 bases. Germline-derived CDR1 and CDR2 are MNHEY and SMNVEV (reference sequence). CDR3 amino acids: CASSLNGAGGRQPQHF. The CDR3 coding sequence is TGTGCCAGCAGCTTAAACGGTGCGGGGGGCCGACAGCCCCAGCATTTT.

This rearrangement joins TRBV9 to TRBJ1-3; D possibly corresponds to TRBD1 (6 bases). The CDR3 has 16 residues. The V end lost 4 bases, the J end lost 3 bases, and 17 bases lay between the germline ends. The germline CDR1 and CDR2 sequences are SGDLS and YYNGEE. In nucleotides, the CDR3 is TGTGCCAGCAGCACGAGGGAACAGGGAGATGGAAACACCATATATTTT. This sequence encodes CASSTREQGDGNTIYF. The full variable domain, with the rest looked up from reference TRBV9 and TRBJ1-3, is DSGVTQTPKHLITATGQRVTLRCSPRSGDLSVYWYQQSLDQGLQFLIQYYNGEERAKGNILERFSAQQFPDLHSELNLSSLELGDSALYFCASSTREQGDGNTIYFGEGSWLTVV.